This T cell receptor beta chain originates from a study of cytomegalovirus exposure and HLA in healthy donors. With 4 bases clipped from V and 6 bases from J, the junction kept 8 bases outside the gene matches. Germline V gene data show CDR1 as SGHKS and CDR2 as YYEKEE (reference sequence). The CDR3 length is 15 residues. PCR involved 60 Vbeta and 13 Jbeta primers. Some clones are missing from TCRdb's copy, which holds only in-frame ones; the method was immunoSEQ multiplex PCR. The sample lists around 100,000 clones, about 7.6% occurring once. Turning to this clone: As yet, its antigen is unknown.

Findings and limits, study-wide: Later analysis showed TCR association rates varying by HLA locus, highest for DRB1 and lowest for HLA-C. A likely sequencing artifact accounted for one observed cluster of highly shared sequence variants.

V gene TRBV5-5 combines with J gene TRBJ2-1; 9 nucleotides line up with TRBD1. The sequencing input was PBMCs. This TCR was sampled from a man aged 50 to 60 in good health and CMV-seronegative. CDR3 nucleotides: TGTGCCAGCAGCCCGGGACAGGGCGGTGGCAATGAGCAGTTCTTC. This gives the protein CASSPGQGGGNEQFF. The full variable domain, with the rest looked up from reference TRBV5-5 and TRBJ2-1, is DAGVTQSPTHLIKTRGQQVTLRCSPISGHKSVSWYQQVLGQGPQFIFQYYEKEERGRGNFPDRFSARQFPNYSSELNVNALLLGDSALYLCASSPGQGGGNEQFFGPGTRLTVL.